A selection of T cell receptor beta chains follows, all from one sample in a study of CD8+CD57+ T cells in acquired aplastic anemia. TCRdb processed the reads anew with MiXCR; each CDR3 protein has one entry. Among over 150,000 distinct CDR3 sequences, around 50% were seen once, and the ten largest hold 10% to 15%. The sample taken for sequencing was sorted CD4+, CD8+, or CD8+CD57+ T cells (not recorded which) from PBMCs. Source of these receptors: a human donor with aplastic anemia. Each CDR3 is given with its conserved first and last residue. Fields, in order: CDR3 protein, CDR3 DNA, clone size, V gene, D gene, J gene. The D gene is left open where the match is weak. Clone size is stated in some rows and not others, as once, few, many or a class when expanded.

CDR3 protein: CASTKDGYTTNEKLFF; CDR3 DNA: TGTGCCAGCACTAAGGACGGCTACACTACTAATGAAAAACTGTTTTTT; clone size: few; V gene: TRBV6-1; D gene: -; J gene: TRBJ1-4
CDR3 protein: CASSEGSREQYF; CDR3 DNA: TGTGCCAGCAGTGAAGGATCGCGGGAGCAGTACTTC; clone size: -; V gene: TRBV2; D gene: -; J gene: TRBJ2-7
CDR3 protein: CASSYADTQYF; CDR3 DNA: TGTGCCAGCAGCTACGCGGATACGCAGTATTTT; clone size: many; V gene: TRBV7-6; D gene: -; J gene: TRBJ2-3
CDR3 protein: CASTEQGFGTEAFF; CDR3 DNA: TGTGCCAGCACTGAACAGGGGTTTGGAACTGAAGCTTTCTTT; clone size: -; V gene: TRBV2; D gene: TRBD1; J gene: TRBJ1-1
CDR3 protein: CSANSGGSQDTQYF; CDR3 DNA: TGCAGTGCCAATAGCGGGGGGTCCCAAGATACGCAGTATTTT; clone size: many; V gene: TRBV20-1; D gene: TRBD2; J gene: TRBJ2-3
CDR3 protein: CAWRGSRTGRNSPLHF; CDR3 DNA: TGTGCCTGGAGAGGGTCTCGGACAGGGCGAAATTCACCCCTCCACTTT; clone size: -; V gene: TRBV30; D gene: TRBD1; J gene: TRBJ1-6
CDR3 protein: CATSDGTSDYEQYF; CDR3 DNA: TGTGCCACCAGTGACGGGACTAGCGACTACGAGCAGTACTTC; clone size: -; V gene: TRBV24-1; D gene: TRBD2; J gene: TRBJ2-7
CDR3 protein: CASSARLAGDEQYF; CDR3 DNA: TGTGCCAGCAGCGCCCGGCTAGCGGGGGACGAGCAGTACTTC; clone size: -; V gene: TRBV5-5; D gene: TRBD2; J gene: TRBJ2-7
CDR3 protein: CATSDFWTSLGVTQYF; CDR3 DNA: TGTGCCACCAGTGACTTCTGGACTAGCCTCGGTGTCACGCAGTATTTT; clone size: once; V gene: TRBV24-1; D gene: TRBD2; J gene: TRBJ2-3
CDR3 protein: CASRDIRDLNTEAFF; CDR3 DNA: TGTGCCAGCAGAGATATACGGGACCTGAACACTGAAGCTTTCTTT; clone size: -; V gene: TRBV25-1; D gene: -; J gene: TRBJ1-1
CDR3 protein: CASSMGLEQYF; CDR3 DNA: TGTGCGAGTAGTATGGGGCTCGAGCAGTACTTC; clone size: -; V gene: TRBV19; D gene: -; J gene: TRBJ2-7
CDR3 protein: CASSVAITGLSTDTQYF; CDR3 DNA: TGTGCCAGCAGCGTAGCCATCACAGGGCTTAGCACAGATACGCAGTATTTT; clone size: -; V gene: TRBV9; D gene: -; J gene: TRBJ2-3
CDR3 protein: CASRPGPAYNEQFF; CDR3 DNA: TGTGCCAGCAGACCAGGGCCAGCCTACAATGAGCAGTTCTTC; clone size: -; V gene: TRBV2; D gene: -; J gene: TRBJ2-1
CDR3 protein: CASSRGTETQNTEAFF; CDR3 DNA: TGTGCCAGCAGTCGAGGGACAGAAACCCAGAACACTGAAGCTTTCTTT; clone size: many; V gene: TRBV6-1; D gene: TRBD1; J gene: TRBJ1-1
CDR3 protein: CASSPTLARETQYF; CDR3 DNA: TGCGCCAGCAGCCCGACCTTAGCCCGGGAGACCCAGTACTTC; clone size: once; V gene: TRBV7-9; D gene: -; J gene: TRBJ2-5
CDR3 protein: CAISEPSQGRAFF; CDR3 DNA: TGTGCCATCAGTGAGCCCTCACAGGGTAGAGCTTTCTTT; clone size: -; V gene: TRBV10-3; D gene: -; J gene: TRBJ1-1
CDR3 protein: CASSPAYGQGAYEQYF; CDR3 DNA: TGTGCCAGCAGTCCTGCGTATGGACAGGGGGCATACGAGCAGTACTTC; clone size: -; V gene: TRBV11-1; D gene: TRBD1; J gene: TRBJ2-7
CDR3 protein: CATSRVEESRGYTF; CDR3 DNA: TGTGCCACCAGCAGAGTCGAGGAGTCTCGCGGCTACACCTTC; clone size: -; V gene: TRBV15; D gene: -; J gene: TRBJ1-2
CDR3 protein: CASSLSGGLGETQYF; CDR3 DNA: TGTGCCAGCAGCTTAAGCGGGGGCCTCGGAGAGACCCAGTACTTC; clone size: -; V gene: TRBV7-9; D gene: TRBD2; J gene: TRBJ2-5
CDR3 protein: CASSPRGAVETQYF; CDR3 DNA: TGTGCCAGTAGTCCAAGGGGGGCTGTTGAGACCCAGTACTTC; clone size: many; V gene: TRBV19; D gene: -; J gene: TRBJ2-5
CDR3 protein: CASSYRDSNYGYTF; CDR3 DNA: TGTGCCAGCAGTTACCGGGACAGTAACTATGGCTACACCTTC; clone size: -; V gene: TRBV12-3/TRBV12-4; D gene: TRBD1; J gene: TRBJ1-2
CDR3 protein: CASSIFAGNYNEQFF; CDR3 DNA: TGTGCCAGTAGTATTTTTGCGGGGAACTACAATGAGCAGTTCTTC; clone size: few; V gene: TRBV19; D gene: -; J gene: TRBJ2-1
CDR3 protein: CASSDLGAGATNEQFF; CDR3 DNA: TGTGCCAGCAGTGATCTCGGAGCGGGGGCCACCAATGAGCAGTTCTTC; clone size: many; V gene: TRBV2; D gene: TRBD2; J gene: TRBJ2-1
CDR3 protein: CASSRDGGGGYTF; CDR3 DNA: TGTGCCAGCAGCCGAGATGGCGGCGGTGGCTACACCTTC; clone size: -; V gene: TRBV7-2; D gene: -; J gene: TRBJ1-2
CDR3 protein: CAISRTGEYQETQYF; CDR3 DNA: TGTGCCATCAGTAGAACGGGGGAGTACCAAGAGACCCAGTACTTC; clone size: -; V gene: TRBV10-3; D gene: -; J gene: TRBJ2-5
CDR3 protein: CSARGDLNEKLFF; CDR3 DNA: TGCAGTGCTCGCGGGGACCTTAATGAAAAACTGTTTTTT; clone size: many; V gene: TRBV20-1; D gene: -; J gene: TRBJ1-4
CDR3 protein: CASSSIAGDTQYF; CDR3 DNA: TGTGCCAGCAGCTCTATAGCCGGAGATACGCAGTATTTT; clone size: -; V gene: TRBV9; D gene: -; J gene: TRBJ2-3
CDR3 protein: CASSSGLETQYF; CDR3 DNA: TGTGCCAGCAGTTCGGGATTAGAGACCCAGTACTTC; clone size: once; V gene: TRBV6-5; D gene: -; J gene: TRBJ2-5
CDR3 protein: CASTHGQGLNSPLHF; CDR3 DNA: TGTGCCAGTACCCACGGACAGGGTCTGAATTCACCCCTCCACTTT; clone size: -; V gene: TRBV19; D gene: TRBD1; J gene: TRBJ1-6
CDR3 protein: CASSDLGGEAFF; CDR3 DNA: TGTGCCAGCAGTGATCTTGGGGGTGAAGCTTTCTTT; clone size: -; V gene: TRBV25-1; D gene: -; J gene: TRBJ1-1
CDR3 protein: CASSPLGLGSYEQYF; CDR3 DNA: TGTGCCAGCTCCCCCCTCGGTCTGGGCTCCTACGAGCAGTACTTC; clone size: -; V gene: TRBV7-9; D gene: -; J gene: TRBJ2-7
CDR3 protein: CASSLSGGGNSPLHF; CDR3 DNA: TGCGCCAGCAGCTTGTCGGGAGGGGGAAATTCACCCCTCCACTTT; clone size: many; V gene: TRBV5-1; D gene: -; J gene: TRBJ1-6
CDR3 protein: CSARHDRGSSYEQYF; CDR3 DNA: TGCAGTGCTAGGCACGACAGGGGCTCTTCCTACGAGCAGTACTTC; clone size: many; V gene: TRBV20-1; D gene: TRBD1; J gene: TRBJ2-7
CDR3 protein: CASSRQDSYEQYF; CDR3 DNA: TGTGCCAGTAGTAGACAGGATTCCTACGAGCAGTACTTC; clone size: few; V gene: TRBV19; D gene: -; J gene: TRBJ2-7
CDR3 protein: CASSLSSGPARTGELFF; CDR3 DNA: TGTGCCAGCAGCTTATCATCGGGACCGGCCCGGACCGGGGAGCTGTTTTTT; clone size: many; V gene: TRBV7-3; D gene: -; J gene: TRBJ2-2
CDR3 protein: CATSDPGTGIYEQYF; CDR3 DNA: TGTGCCACCAGTGATCCCGGGACAGGGATCTACGAGCAGTACTTC; clone size: -; V gene: TRBV24-1; D gene: TRBD1; J gene: TRBJ2-7
CDR3 protein: CASSLEPGSYNSPLHF; CDR3 DNA: TGCGCCAGCAGCTTGGAGCCGGGGAGCTATAATTCACCCCTCCACTTT; clone size: many; V gene: TRBV5-1; D gene: -; J gene: TRBJ1-6
CDR3 protein: CASRDRGATEAFF; CDR3 DNA: TGTGCCAGTAGGGACAGGGGCGCCACTGAAGCTTTCTTT; clone size: many; V gene: TRBV19; D gene: TRBD1; J gene: TRBJ1-1
CDR3 protein: CAISESPGLARTDTQYF; CDR3 DNA: TGTGCCATCAGTGAGTCCCCAGGACTAGCGAGAACAGATACGCAGTATTTT; clone size: -; V gene: TRBV10-3; D gene: TRBD2; J gene: TRBJ2-3
CDR3 protein: CSARDPRGNTEAFF; CDR3 DNA: TGCAGTGCTAGAGATCCCAGGGGGAACACTGAAGCTTTCTTT; clone size: -; V gene: TRBV20-1; D gene: -; J gene: TRBJ1-1
CDR3 protein: CASVRDGYNEQFF; CDR3 DNA: TGTGCCAGCGTTCGGGACGGTTACAATGAGCAGTTCTTC; clone size: few; V gene: TRBV2; D gene: -; J gene: TRBJ2-1
CDR3 protein: CASSQDTAALLGQLFF; CDR3 DNA: TGCGCCAGCAGCCAAGATACAGCTGCCCTCTTGGGTCAACTGTTTTTT; clone size: many; V gene: TRBV4-1; D gene: -; J gene: TRBJ1-4
CDR3 protein: CASRSALLGNTEAFF; CDR3 DNA: TGTGCCAGCAGATCCGCCTTGCTGGGTAACACTGAAGCTTTCTTT; clone size: -; V gene: TRBV7-9; D gene: -; J gene: TRBJ1-1
CDR3 protein: CASSPQGAGNTIYF; CDR3 DNA: TGCGCCAGCAGCCCGCAGGGGGCAGGAAACACCATATATTTT; clone size: many; V gene: TRBV5-1; D gene: TRBD1; J gene: TRBJ1-3
CDR3 protein: CASSGGRLDNGKLFF; CDR3 DNA: TGTGCCAGCAGTGGAGGGCGACTAGACAATGGAAAACTGTTTTTT; clone size: -; V gene: TRBV27; D gene: -; J gene: TRBJ1-4
CDR3 protein: CASSLSGQNTEAFF; CDR3 DNA: TGCGCCAGCAGCTTGTCAGGGCAGAACACTGAAGCTTTCTTT; clone size: many; V gene: TRBV5-1; D gene: -; J gene: TRBJ1-1